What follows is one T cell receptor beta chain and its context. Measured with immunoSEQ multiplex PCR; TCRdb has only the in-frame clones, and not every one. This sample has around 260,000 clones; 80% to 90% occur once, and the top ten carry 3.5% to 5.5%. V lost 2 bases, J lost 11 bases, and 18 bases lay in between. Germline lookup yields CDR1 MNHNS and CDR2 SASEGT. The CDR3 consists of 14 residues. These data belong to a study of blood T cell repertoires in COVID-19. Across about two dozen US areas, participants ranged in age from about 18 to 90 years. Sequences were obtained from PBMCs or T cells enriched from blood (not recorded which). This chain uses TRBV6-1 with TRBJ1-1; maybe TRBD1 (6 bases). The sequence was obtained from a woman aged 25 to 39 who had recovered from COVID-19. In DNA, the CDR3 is TGTGCCAGCAGTGAAAGGTCGACAGGCGGGAGGGCTTTCTTT. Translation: CASSERSTGGRAFF.